This entry is about one TCR beta chain. Alongside a J-beta primer mix, a sample-barcoded 5' primer served in a second PCR lasting roughly 6 to 11 cycles. TCRdb re-called the 5' RACE reads with MiXCR, one entry per CDR3 protein. This sample yields 1.5 million or so distinct CDR3 sequences, of which 42% are seen a single time; approximately 7.9% belongs to the top ten. The length of the CDR3 is 13 residues. CDR1 GTSNPN and CDR2 SVGIG come from the germline V gene (reference sequence). This entry belongs to a study of blood T cells in healthy people across ages. J is TRBJ2-7 and V is TRBV30, with D maybe TRBD1 (6 bases). The J call could be wrong; TRBJ2-5 is a better fit for the DNA end. The TCR was taken from a woman under 30 in good health. The source material was blood. DNA of the CDR3: TGTGCCTGGGACCCTGGGACATCAAAGACCCAGTACTTC. This codes for CAWDPGTSKTQYF.